A single sample is the source of the 3 T cell receptor beta chains below, sequenced in a study of cytomegalovirus exposure and HLA in healthy donors. Profiled with immunoSEQ multiplex PCR; TCRdb holds only in-frame clones, not every one. The data hold approximately 88,000 clones, with approximately 88% observed a single time. Material for sequencing was PBMCs. These receptors all come from a woman younger than 30 in good health and CMV-seropositive.

Only one count was recorded for this clone. V usage is TRBV15 and J usage is TRBJ2-4; D perhaps matches TRBD2 (7 bases). This CDR3 comprises 18 residues. Germline V lookup: CDR1 LNHNV, CDR2 YYDKDF (reference sequence). V shed 4 bases and J shed 1 base, with 20 bases lying between them. CDR3 bases: TGTGCCACCAGCACCTGGGATCGAGGGAGGGGGGCCAAAAACATTCAGTACTTC. Protein sequence: CATSTWDRGRGAKNIQYF.

The rearrangement links TRBV7-3 to TRBJ2-1, with 8 positions matching TRBD2. J gave up 8 bases and V 1 base, and 7 bases lay outside the gene matches. In germline, CDR1 is SGHTA, CDR2 FQGTGA. This CDR3 is 15 amino acids long. CDR3 sequence (DNA): TGTGCCAGCAGCTTAAGGGCGGGGGGCCTCGATGAGCAGTTCTTC. Its protein product is CASSLRAGGLDEQFF.

The count of this clone is one. The V call is TRBV9, the J call TRBJ2-3; 16 bases line up with TRBD2. The CDR3 runs 20 residues. With 4 bases clipped from V and 0 bases from J, the junction kept 11 bases outside the gene matches. Germline V gives CDR1 SGDLS, CDR2 YYNGEE. CDR3 nucleotides: TGTGCCAGCAGCCCCGGGGGACTAGCGGGGGGGCTTTCTAGCACAGATACGCAGTATTTT. Protein: CASSPGGLAGGLSSTDTQYF.